This record concerns one T cell receptor beta chain sequence. Its antigen is unidentified. This record comes from a study of memory CD4+ T cells and cytomegalovirus serostatus. CDR3 length: 14 amino acids. Germline V gives CDR1 SGHNT, CDR2 YYREEE (reference sequence). The ends lost 0 bases at V and 8 bases at J; junction bases unmatched: 5. General study points: The CMV-associated TCR signature appears largely within the CD4+ memory repertoire.

The sort gate was single viable CD3+CD4+CD8-CD45RO+ cells for memory CD4+ T cells. Sequencing was performed with immunoSEQ multiplex PCR; in TCRdb, only in-frame clones are kept and a portion is missing. Here the sample spans some 46,000 clones, roughly 80% being singletons. This chain joins TRBV5-4 and TRBJ1-2; TRBD1 aligns across 9 bases. The sequenced sample consisted of memory CD4+ T cells from blood. The TCR was taken from an adult in good health and CMV-seronegative. The CDR3 loop is CASSLDRGLKGYTF. In DNA, the CDR3 is TGTGCCAGCAGCTTGGACAGGGGGCTAAAGGGCTACACCTTC.